The source of this TCR beta chain is a study of T cell responses to AZD1222 COVID-19 vaccine. Some clones are missing from TCRdb's copy, which holds only in-frame ones; the method was immunoSEQ multiplex PCR. The repertoire has some 200,000 clones, roughly 91% of them found once; the top ten carry 1%. CDR1 SGHNT and CDR2 YYREEE come from the germline V gene (reference sequence). V lost 4 bases to trimming and J lost 7 bases, with 20 bases between them. The CDR3 consists of 15 residues. The sample was peripheral blood, taken on day 0 of MenACWY control vaccination. The source is an adult in good health. The chain couples TRBV5-4 to TRBJ1-1, with D possibly matching TRBD1 (6 bases). CDR3 residues: CASSPQLGGVGEAFF. CDR3 sequence (DNA): TGTGCCAGCAGCCCTCAATTAGGGGGGGTTGGTGAAGCTTTCTTT.